The entry below describes one TCR beta chain. This CDR3 contains 12 residues. V was clipped by 6 bases and J by 4 bases, with 9 bases between them. Germline lookup yields CDR1 MNHNY and CDR2 SVGAGI (reference sequence). The data are from a study of cytomegalovirus exposure and HLA in healthy donors. PCR used 60 Vbeta primers and 13 Jbeta primers. TCRdb's copy holds only in-frame clones and misses some; the assay was immunoSEQ multiplex PCR. The sample has around 130,000 clones, roughly three quarters seen once. The chain employs TRBV6-6 and TRBJ1-1; D gene uncertain. The receptor was derived from a woman between 18 and 30 years old in good health and CMV-seronegative. Sequenced input: PBMCs. The CDR3 DNA reads TGTGCCAGCAGGGGTCGCGGCACTGAAGCTTTCTTT. Its protein is CASRGRGTEAFF.